What follows are 20 T cell receptor beta chains derived from one specimen sequenced in a study of Graves' ophthalmopathy and Graves' hyperthyroidism. Amplification of the TCR beta CDR3 regions used RNA transcripts (as template). Scientists carried out first-round RT-PCR using HTBI primers and then a second-round multiplex PCR. TCRdb used MiXCR to reprocess the multiplex PCR reads, holding one entry per CDR3 protein. Among roughly 1.1 million distinct CDR3 sequences listed, about 40% were seen once. Sequencing was done on a sample of peripheral blood or thyroid tissue (not recorded which). These receptors were taken from an adult man with Graves' hyperthyroidism.

Many counts were recorded for this clonotype. This sequence joins TRBV10-3 and TRBJ1-5; D is unclear. The CDR3 has 13 amino acids. The V end was cut by 4 bases, the J end by 8 bases, with 12 bases between. Germline CDR1 and CDR2: ENHRY and SYGVKD. CDR3 loop: CAISATPVEPQHF. The CDR3 region has the DNA TGTGCCATCAGTGCTACCCCTGTTGAGCCCCAGCATTTT.

This clonotype came up many times. The CDR3 nucleotides read TGCAGTGCTAGAGTAAAGGGGGCAGTTTTGACTAATGAAAAACTGTTTTTT. Translation: CSARVKGAVLTNEKLFF. The chain is built from TRBV20-1 and TRBJ1-4; 7 bases agree with TRBD1. Germline V CDR1 and CDR2: DFQATT, SNEGSKA (reference sequence). Losses at the gene ends were 1 base for V and 2 bases for J; bases not matched to a gene: 10. The CDR3 loop spans 17 amino acids.

This clonotype was recorded a few times. The J gene is TRBJ2-7, the V gene TRBV5-1; no clear D gene. V gave up 1 base and J gave up 7 bases, with 9 bases separating them. The germline V gene has CDR1 SGHRS and CDR2 YFSETQ. The CDR3 is 12 amino acids. CDR3 amino acids: CASSLSSREQYF. The CDR3 bases are TGCGCCAGCAGCTTGTCCTCGCGGGAGCAGTACTTC.

This clonotype was detected ten times or more. The chain uses TRBV10-3 and TRBJ1-2; D is ambiguous. The CDR3 consists of 13 residues. Trimming took 9 bases from V and 8 from J, leaving 19 bases between them. The germline gives CDR1 ENHRY, CDR2 SYGVKD. This chain's CDR3 is CAITREAVAGYTF. In DNA form, the CDR3 reads TGTGCCATAACTAGGGAGGCCGTCGCGGGCTACACCTTC.

This clonotype has at least ten counts. The chain joins TRBV5-1 to TRBJ2-1; either TRBD1 or TRBD2 may supply D (5 bases each). This CDR3 has 14 residues. V gave up 4 bases and J gave up 7 bases, with 15 bases separating them. In germline, CDR1 is SGHRS, CDR2 YFSETQ. The DNA for the CDR3 is TGCGCCAGCAGCGCCGACACGGGGCGGAATGAGCAGTTCTTC. It translates to CASSADTGRNEQFF.

The J gene is TRBJ2-7, the V gene TRBV28; D is perhaps TRBD2 (5 bases). V was shortened by 7 bases and J by 5 bases, with 12 bases between the two germline ends. This CDR3 is built from 12 residues. Looked up from germline, CDR1 is MDHEN and CDR2 is SYDVKM. The CDR3 DNA reads TGTGCCAGCAAGCAGGAGCGGCACGAGCAGTACTTC. It encodes CASKQERHEQYF.

About this clonotype itself: This may stem from a read error, because a much larger clone lies one nucleotide away. The CDR3 sequence: CSPREGRRLYGYTF. The CDR3 coding sequence is TGCAGTCCTAGGGAAGGACGGCGACTCTATGGCTACACCTTC. The chain uses TRBV20-1 and TRBJ1-2, with D uncertain. CDR1 is DFQATT and CDR2 is SNEGSKA in the germline V gene (reference sequence). This CDR3 is 14 amino acids long.

This clonotype was observed at least ten times. This chain connects TRBV7-8 to TRBJ1-6; 9 bases are a match to TRBD1. Germline CDR1 and CDR2: SGHVS and FQNEAQ. With V trimmed by 5 bases and J by 6 bases, 5 bases remained unmatched. The CDR3 length is 15 residues. CDR3 region: CASSTRQGGNSPLHF. CDR3 nucleotides: TGTGCCAGCAGCACCCGACAGGGGGGTAATTCACCCCTCCACTTT.

This clonotype was counted at least ten times. This chain connects TRBV6-6 to TRBJ1-1; D is ambiguous. Between the trimmed V and J ends, which lost 6 bases and 0 bases, there was a span of 14 bases. This CDR3 region has 15 residues. CDR1 MNHNY and CDR2 SVGAGI come from the germline V gene (reference sequence). The CDR3 nucleotides are TGTGCCAGCAGCGGTTGGAAGATTATGAACACTGAAGCTTTCTTT. Amino acid sequence: CASSGWKIMNTEAFF.

This clonotype appeared a few times. This chain connects TRBV15 to TRBJ2-7, with 7 bases fitting TRBD1. V shed 0 bases and J 1 base; nucleotides not matched to a gene: 9. The CDR3 length is 17 residues. Germline values: CDR1 LNHNV, CDR2 YYDKDF (reference sequence). The CDR3 region is CATSRDLRQGPSYEQYF. For the CDR3, the DNA is TGTGCCACCAGCAGAGACCTTCGACAGGGTCCTTCCTACGAGCAGTACTTC.

V and J are TRBV20-1 and TRBJ1-6; D is perhaps TRBD1 (5 bases). CDR3 length: 15 residues. From germline, CDR1 is DFQATT and CDR2 SNEGSKA (reference sequence). V lost 5 bases and J 7 bases, leaving 18 bases between the germline ends. The CDR3 sequence: CSAVSGEPENSPLHF. The CDR3 coding sequence is TGCAGTGCTGTATCGGGGGAACCCGAAAATTCACCCCTCCACTTT.

This sequence joins TRBV18 and TRBJ2-7, with 10 positions matching TRBD2. Per germline, CDR1 KGHSH and CDR2 LQKENI. The CDR3 has 16 amino acids. The trim removed 3 bases at V and 5 bases at J, leaving 10 bases unmatched. CDR3 nucleotide sequence: TGTGCCAGCTCACCGATGGGGTCTAGCGGGGGCCACGAGCAGTACTTC. Its protein is CASSPMGSSGGHEQYF.

This clonotype was detected ten times or more. The chain joins TRBV14 to TRBJ1-2; 7 nucleotides match TRBD1. Germline loops: CDR1 SGHDN, CDR2 FVKESK. CDR3 length: 11 residues. The CDR3 protein is CSPRGLYGYTF. CDR3 sequence (DNA): TGTTCCCCGAGGGGGCTTTATGGCTACACCTTC.

The gene calls are TRBV7-2 and TRBJ2-7; either TRBD1 or TRBD2 may supply D (5 bases each). The V end was cut by 8 bases, the J end by 2 bases, with 22 bases between. The CDR3 consists of 16 residues. The germline V gene has CDR1 SGHTA and CDR2 FQGNSA. The CDR3, as DNA: TGTGCCAGCTCACCGAGTCCGGGACGGGGCCCCTACGAGCAGTACTTC. Translation gives CASSPSPGRGPYEQYF.

There are many counts of this clonotype. The chain joins TRBV20-1 to TRBJ2-7; 7 bases map to TRBD2. Trimming removed 5 bases from V and 2 bases from J; junction bases left unmatched: 9. The CDR3 is 14 residues long. Germline-derived CDR1 and CDR2 are DFQATT and SNEGSKA (reference sequence). CDR3 region: CSAAGTTDTYEQYF. The DNA of the CDR3 is TGCAGTGCTGCCGGGACTACTGATACCTACGAGCAGTACTTC.

This clonotype was counted at least ten times. J is TRBJ2-7 and V is TRBV6-5, with 15 positions matching TRBD2. V shed 6 bases and J 4 bases; nucleotides not matched to a gene: 10. The CDR3 runs to 17 residues. Germline V gene sequence: CDR1 MNHEY, CDR2 SVGAGI. The CDR3 here is CASSNVGTSGRRYEQYF. CDR3 bases: TGTGCCAGCAGCAACGTCGGGACTAGCGGGAGGAGGTACGAGCAGTACTTC.

In this sample, this clonotype turned up many times. The rearrangement links TRBV10-3 to TRBJ1-4; 8 bases align to TRBD1. The length of the CDR3 is 13 residues. Looked up from germline, CDR1 is ENHRY and CDR2 is SYGVKD. J was trimmed by 7 bases and V by 9 bases; bases with no gene match: 7. The CDR3 nucleotides are TGTGCCATGTCCAGGGGGCTCGGTGAAAAACTGTTTTTT. Translation gives CAMSRGLGEKLFF.

This clonotype has a count of ten or more. V gene TRBV7-9 combines with J gene TRBJ1-5; D uncertain. This CDR3 is 14 amino acids long. Germline loops: CDR1 SEHNR, CDR2 FQNEAQ (reference sequence). The V end lost 3 bases, the J end lost 5 bases, and 11 bases lay between the germline ends. This CDR3 reads CASSLGGKHQPQHF. The DNA of the CDR3 is TGTGCCAGCAGCTTGGGAGGGAAGCATCAGCCCCAGCATTTT.

This clonotype was recorded many times. The chain uses TRBV29-1 and TRBJ2-7, with TRBD1 matching 7 bases. This CDR3 region has 13 residues. Germline CDR1 reads SQVTM; CDR2 reads ANQGSEA. V shed 7 bases and J 0 bases; nucleotides not matched to a gene: 6. CDR3 in amino acids: CSAVGQTSYEQYF. The CDR3, as DNA: TGCAGCGCCGTGGGACAGACCTCCTACGAGCAGTACTTC.

In the case of this clonotype: A read error is possible here, since a much larger clone lies one base away. The chain uses TRBV10-3 and TRBJ2-5, with a possible D match to TRBD2 (7 bases). The CDR3 spans 12 residues. Germline V CDR1 and CDR2: ENHRY, SYGVKD. Trimming took off 10 bases at V and 3 bases at J, with 12 bases between the two ends. This CDR3 reads CASGGSKETQYF. In DNA, the CDR3 is TGTGCCAGCGGGGGCAGTAAAGAGACCCAGTACTTC.